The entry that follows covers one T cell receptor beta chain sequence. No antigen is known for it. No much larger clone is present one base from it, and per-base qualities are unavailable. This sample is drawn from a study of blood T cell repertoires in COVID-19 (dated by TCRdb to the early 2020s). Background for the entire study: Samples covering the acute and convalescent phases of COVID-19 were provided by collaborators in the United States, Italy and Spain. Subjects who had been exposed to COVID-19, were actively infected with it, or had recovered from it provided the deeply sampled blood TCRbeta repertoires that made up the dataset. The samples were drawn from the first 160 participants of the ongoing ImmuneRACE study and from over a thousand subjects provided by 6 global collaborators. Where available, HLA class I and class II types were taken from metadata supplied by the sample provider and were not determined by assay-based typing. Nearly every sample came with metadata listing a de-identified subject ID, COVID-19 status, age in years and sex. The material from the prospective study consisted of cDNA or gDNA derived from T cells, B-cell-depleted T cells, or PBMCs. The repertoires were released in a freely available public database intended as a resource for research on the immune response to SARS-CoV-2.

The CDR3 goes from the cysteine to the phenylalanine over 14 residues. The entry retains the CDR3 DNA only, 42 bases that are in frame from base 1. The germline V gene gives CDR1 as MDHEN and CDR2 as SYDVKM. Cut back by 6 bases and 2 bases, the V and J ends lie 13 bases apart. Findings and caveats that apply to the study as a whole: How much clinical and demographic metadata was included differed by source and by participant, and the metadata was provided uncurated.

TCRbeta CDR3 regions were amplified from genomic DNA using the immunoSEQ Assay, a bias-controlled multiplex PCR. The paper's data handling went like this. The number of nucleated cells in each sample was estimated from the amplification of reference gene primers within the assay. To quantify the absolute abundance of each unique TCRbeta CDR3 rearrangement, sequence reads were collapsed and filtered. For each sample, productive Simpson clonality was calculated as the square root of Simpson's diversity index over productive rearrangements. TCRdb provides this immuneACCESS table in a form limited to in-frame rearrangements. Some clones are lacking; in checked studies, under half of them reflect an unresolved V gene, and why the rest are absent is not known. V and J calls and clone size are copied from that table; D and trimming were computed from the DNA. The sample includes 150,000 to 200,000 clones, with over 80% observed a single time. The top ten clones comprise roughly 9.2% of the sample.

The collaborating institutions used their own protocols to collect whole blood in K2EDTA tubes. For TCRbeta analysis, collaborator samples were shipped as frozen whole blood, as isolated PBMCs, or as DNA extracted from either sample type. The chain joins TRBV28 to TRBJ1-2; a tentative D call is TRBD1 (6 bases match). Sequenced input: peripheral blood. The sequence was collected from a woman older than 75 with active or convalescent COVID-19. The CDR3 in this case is CASRSGAQNYGYTF. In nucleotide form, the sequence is TGTGCCAGCAGGTCAGGGGCCCAGAACTATGGCTACACCTTC.